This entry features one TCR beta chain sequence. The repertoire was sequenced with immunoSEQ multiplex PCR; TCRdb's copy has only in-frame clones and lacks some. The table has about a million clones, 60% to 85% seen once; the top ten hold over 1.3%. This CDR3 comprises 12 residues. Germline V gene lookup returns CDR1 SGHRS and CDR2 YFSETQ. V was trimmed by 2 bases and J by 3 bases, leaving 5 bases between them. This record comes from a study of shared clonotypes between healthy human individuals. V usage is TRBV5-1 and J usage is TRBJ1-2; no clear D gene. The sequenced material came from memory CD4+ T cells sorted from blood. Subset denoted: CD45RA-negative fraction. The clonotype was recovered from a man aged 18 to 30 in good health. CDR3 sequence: CASSLEDYGYTF. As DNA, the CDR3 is TGCGCCAGCAGCTTAGAGGACTATGGCTACACCTTC.